The 18 T cell receptor beta chains below were found in one sample sequenced in a study of T cells expressing NK-cell markers. TCRdb reprocessed the 5' RACE reads and reports one entry per CDR3 protein, with no DNA. The sample table sets out 140,000 to 150,000 distinct CDR3 sequences. Specimen: blood T cells: a sorted CD56 or NKG2C T cell subset, CD4+ or CD8+ T cells, or bulk PBMC T cells (not recorded which). Receptors originate from a man aged 18 to 30 in good health.

The chain joins TRBV18 to TRBJ2-7; TCRdb's D call, TRBD2, is unchecked because there is no DNA. The CDR3 is made up of 15 amino acids. Per germline, CDR1 KGHSH and CDR2 LQKENI. This CDR3 reads CASSPPEGGIGEQYF.

The rearrangement joins TRBV6-5 to TRBJ2-3; the TCRdb D gene call, TRBD2, has no DNA to confirm it. Germline CDR1 reads MNHEY; CDR2 reads SVGAGI. The CDR3 extends over 19 amino acids. This CDR3 reads CASSYSPSGGGFSTDTQYF.

The chain links TRBV2 to TRBJ2-7; TCRdb selects TRBD2, and the lack of DNA leaves this call unchecked. Germline loops: CDR1 SNHLY, CDR2 FYNNEI. The CDR3 consists of 14 residues. The CDR3 spells CASIAGTEPYEQYF.

CDR3 sequence: CASSLIRRGQNGELFF. This chain links TRBV7-3 with TRBJ2-2; TCRdb names TRBD1, which stays unverified in the absence of DNA. CDR3 length: 16 residues. The germline gives CDR1 SGHTA, CDR2 FQGTGA. Full variable domain (outside the CDR3, taken from reference TRBV7-3 and TRBJ2-2): GAGVSQTPSNKVTEKGKYVELRCDPISGHTALYWYRQSLGQGPEFLIYFQGTGAADDSGLPNDRFFAVRPEGSVSTLKIQRTERGDSAVYLCASSLIRRGQNGELFFGEGSRLTVL.

This chain joins TRBV9 and TRBJ2-1; without DNA, the TCRdb call of TRBD1 cannot be checked. The CDR3 is 16 amino acids. Germline-derived CDR1 and CDR2 are SGDLS and YYNGEE. The CDR3 sequence is CASSEGGQGINNEQFF. The entire variable domain, with the rest obtained from reference TRBV9 and TRBJ2-1, is as follows: DSGVTQTPKHLITATGQRVTLRCSPRSGDLSVYWYQQSLDQGLQFLIQYYNGEERAKGNILERFSAQQFPDLHSELNLSSLELGDSALYFCASSEGGQGINNEQFFGPGTRLTVL.

The chain joins TRBV7-8 to TRBJ2-1; TCRdb gives TRBD2 as the D gene, but with no DNA this cannot be confirmed. The CDR3 runs 16 residues. Germline V gives CDR1 SGHVS, CDR2 FQNEAQ. The chain's CDR3 is CASSFLGAGGGNEQFF.

The chain is built from TRBV19 and TRBJ1-1; the TCRdb call, TRBD1, lacks DNA for checking. Germline values: CDR1 LNHDA, CDR2 SQIVND (reference sequence). This CDR3 region has 17 residues. The CDR3 here is CASSSAILTGGGTEAFF. Together with reference TRBV19 and TRBJ1-1, the CDR3 gives the full variable domain: DGGITQSPKYLFRKEGQNVTLSCEQNLNHDAMYWYRQDPGQGLRLIYYSQIVNDFQKGDIAEGYSVSREKKESFPLTVTSAQKNPTAFYLCASSSAILTGGGTEAFFGQGTRLTVV.

The CDR3 sequence: CASSSRGQRRGNEQFF. V and J are TRBV9 and TRBJ2-1; checking the TCRdb D call of TRBD2 is not possible without DNA. Germline V gene data show CDR1 as SGDLS and CDR2 as YYNGEE. The CDR3 extends over 16 amino acids. The whole variable domain, filled in from reference TRBV9 and TRBJ2-1, reads DSGVTQTPKHLITATGQRVTLRCSPRSGDLSVYWYQQSLDQGLQFLIQYYNGEERAKGNILERFSAQQFPDLHSELNLSSLELGDSALYFCASSSRGQRRGNEQFFGPGTRLTVL.

The rearrangement uses TRBV20-1 and TRBJ2-7; absent DNA, TCRdb's TRBD2 call cannot be checked. Germline CDR1 and CDR2: DFQATT and SNEGSKA (reference sequence). The CDR3 spans 16 residues. CDR3 sequence reads: CSAFSGTSGRSYEQYF.

This CDR3 is CASGTGSRSPLHF. This rearrangement joins TRBV6-6 to TRBJ1-6; no DNA is available, so the TRBD1 call from TCRdb remains unchecked. In germline, CDR1 is MNHNY, CDR2 SVGAGI (reference sequence). This CDR3 is 13 amino acids long.

This sequence joins TRBV6-2 or TRBV6-3 and TRBJ2-2; TCRdb reports TRBD2, a call that lacks DNA to check it against. The CDR3 consists of 14 residues. From germline, CDR1 is MNHEY and CDR2 SVGEGT. The CDR3 sequence: CATNSPISTGELFF.

V usage is TRBV5-6 and J usage is TRBJ2-5; TCRdb's D gene call, TRBD1, goes unchecked for lack of DNA. The CDR3 is 17 residues long. The germline CDR1 and CDR2 sequences are SGHDT and YYEEEE. The CDR3 loop is CASSLAGRGRRGETQYF.

CDR3 protein: CASSLPGREQYF. This chain joins TRBV12-3 or TRBV12-4 and TRBJ2-7; TCRdb picks TRBD1, but there is no DNA to check that call. CDR3 size: 12 residues.

The chain uses TRBV7-8 and TRBJ2-5. This CDR3 region has 12 residues. Germline V CDR1 and CDR2: SGHVS, FQNEAQ. CDR3 in amino acids: CASSFYRETQYF.

The CDR3 here is CASSFEAGQQSYGYTF. V gene TRBV5-1 combines with J gene TRBJ1-2; TCRdb calls TRBD1, which cannot be checked without DNA. This CDR3 spans 16 amino acids. The germline CDR1 and CDR2 sequences are SGHRS and YFSETQ.

This chain links TRBV2 with TRBJ2-7. CDR1 is SNHLY and CDR2 is FYNNEI in the germline V gene. This CDR3 spans 15 amino acids. CDR3 amino acids: CASNPVRGHSYEQYF.

The rearrangement joins TRBV24-1 to TRBJ2-3; TCRdb's assignment of TRBD1 cannot be checked, as there is no DNA. Germline CDR1 and CDR2: KGHDR and SFDVKD. This CDR3 is built from 15 residues. The chain's CDR3 is CATSDFGQGSDTQYF.

This rearrangement joins TRBV28 to TRBJ2-3; TCRdb picks TRBD2, but there is no DNA to check that call. Germline V gene data show CDR1 as MDHEN and CDR2 as SYDVKM. The CDR3 consists of 12 residues. The CDR3 loop reads CASSPGGGTQYF.